A single sample gave rise to the 9 T cell receptor beta chains below, sequenced in a study of T cell changes during pregnancy in multiple sclerosis. TCRdb's table, derived via immunoSEQ multiplex PCR, lists solely in-frame clones and lacks some. The table includes tens of thousands of clones, 80% to 95% detected once. The source was peripheral blood, collected in the first trimester of pregnancy. Receptor source: a female donor with multiple sclerosis, enrolled in a pregnancy study.

V is TRBV9 and J is TRBJ1-1; D perhaps matches TRBD1 (5 bases). Between the trimmed V and J ends, which lost 0 bases and 5 bases, there was a span of 14 bases. Germline values: CDR1 SGDLS, CDR2 YYNGEE. The CDR3 sequence is 15 residues long. The chain's CDR3 is CASSVGGAPGTEAFF. CDR3 bases: TGTGCCAGCAGCGTAGGCGGGGCCCCCGGAACTGAAGCTTTCTTT. The full variable domain, completed using reference TRBV9 and TRBJ1-1, is DSGVTQTPKHLITATGQRVTLRCSPRSGDLSVYWYQQSLDQGLQFLIQYYNGEERAKGNILERFSAQQFPDLHSELNLSSLELGDSALYFCASSVGGAPGTEAFFGQGTRLTVV.

The V gene is TRBV5-4, the J gene TRBJ1-2; TRBD1 aligns across 7 bases. Germline CDR1 and CDR2: SGHNT and YYREEE (reference sequence). CDR3 length equals 15 residues. The ends lost 2 bases at V and 0 bases at J; junction bases unmatched: 4. The CDR3 DNA sequence: TGTGCCAGCAGCTTACAGGGGTTGTCTAACTATGGCTACACCTTC. This gives the protein CASSLQGLSNYGYTF. The variable domain in full, completed from reference TRBV5-4 and TRBJ1-2, reads ETGVTQSPTHLIKTRGQQVTLRCSSQSGHNTVSWYQQALGQGPQFIFQYYREEENGRGNFPPRFSGLQFPNYSSELNVNALELDDSALYLCASSLQGLSNYGYTFGSGTRLTVV.

In DNA, the CDR3 is TGTGCCAGCAGCGTAGATCGGGGTGCCTCTGGAAACACCATATATTTT. Residues: CASSVDRGASGNTIYF. The rearrangement uses TRBV9 and TRBJ1-3; D not certain. Trimming shortened V by 0 bases and J by 0 bases, and 10 bases separated the two germline ends. This CDR3 contains 16 residues. Germline V gene data show CDR1 as SGDLS and CDR2 as YYNGEE.

The genes are TRBV5-4 and TRBJ2-5; TRBD1 might be the D (5 bases). V gave up 1 base and J gave up 10 bases, with 17 bases separating them. This CDR3 contains 14 residues. Looked up from germline, CDR1 is SGHNT and CDR2 is YYREEE (reference sequence). CDR3 in DNA: TGTGCCAGCAGCTTGAGTAGTGAAGGGGTCAACCAGTACTTC. Protein: CASSLSSEGVNQYF.

V is TRBV5-1 and J is TRBJ2-5; TRBD1 agrees at 8 bases. Germline lookup yields CDR1 SGHRS and CDR2 YFSETQ. The CDR3 runs to 14 residues. The V gene end was trimmed by 3 bases and the J gene end by 5 bases; junction bases not matched to a gene: 6. CDR3 loop: CASSSRTGKETQYF. Written as DNA, the CDR3 is TGCGCCAGCAGCTCGAGGACAGGGAAGGAGACCCAGTACTTC. The full variable domain, in which reference TRBV5-1 and TRBJ2-5 provide the parts outside the CDR3, is KAGVTQTPRYLIKTRGQQVTLSCSPISGHRSVSWYQQTPGQGLQFLFEYFSETQRNKGNFPGRFSGRQFSNSRSEMNVSTLELGDSALYLCASSSRTGKETQYFGPGTRLLVL.

There are a few counts of this clone. This rearrangement joins TRBV19 to TRBJ1-5, with D perhaps matching TRBD1 (5 bases). This CDR3 has 13 residues. Germline loops: CDR1 LNHDA, CDR2 SQIVND (reference sequence). The ends were cut back, 10 bases at V and 2 bases at J, with 12 bases in the middle. The chain's CDR3 is CATKKGGNQPQHF. DNA for the CDR3: TGTGCCACTAAAAAAGGGGGCAATCAGCCCCAGCATTTT.

The CDR3 sequence: CASGVDWHNEQFF. CDR3 nucleotides: TGTGCTAGTGGCGTAGACTGGCACAATGAGCAGTTCTTC. The rearrangement joins TRBV12-5 to TRBJ2-1, with D hard to call. The CDR3 extends over 13 amino acids. Germline CDR1 is LGHNT and CDR2 is FRNRAP. Trimming left V 6 bases short and J 5 bases short, with 11 bases between. The full variable domain, its missing parts supplied by reference TRBV12-5 and TRBJ2-1, is DARVTQTPRHKVTEMGQEVTMRCQPILGHNTVFWYRQTMMQGLELLAYFRNRAPLDDSGMPKDRFSAEMPDATLATLKIQPSEPRDSAVYFCASGVDWHNEQFFGPGTRLTVL.

This sequence joins TRBV7-3 and TRBJ2-3; 7 nucleotides agree with TRBD2. The V gene end was trimmed by 5 bases and the J gene end by 0 bases; junction bases not matched to a gene: 8. Germline CDR1 and CDR2: SGHTA and FQGTGA. This CDR3 comprises 16 residues. The CDR3 loop reads CASSQSGAASTDTQYF. In DNA form, the CDR3 reads TGTGCCAGCAGCCAAAGCGGGGCAGCCAGCACAGATACGCAGTATTTT.

The rearrangement uses TRBV4-3 and TRBJ1-2; the D gene is possibly TRBD1 (5 bases). The CDR3 contains 14 residues. Germline loops: CDR1 LGHNA, CDR2 YSLEER. Trimming removed 0 bases at V and 1 base at J, with 6 bases between. The CDR3 DNA reads TGCGCCAGCAGCCAAGATAGGGGTAACTATGGCTACACCTTC. As protein: CASSQDRGNYGYTF.